The 2 T cell receptor beta chains listed next were all sequenced from one sample in a study of T cell responses to AZD1222 COVID-19 vaccine. Method: immunoSEQ multiplex PCR; TCRdb's copy keeps in-frame clones and lacks some. The table includes almost 55,000 clones, 84% detected once. The specimen comprised peripheral blood, sampled on day 0 of AZD1222 vaccination. The source of these receptors is an adult in good health.

The chain is built from TRBV7-9 and TRBJ1-1; possible D gene TRBD1, 6 bases. Germline V gives CDR1 SEHNR, CDR2 FQNEAQ (reference sequence). V was trimmed by 4 bases and J by 1 base, leaving 13 bases between them. There are 15 residues in the CDR3. The CDR3 region has the DNA TGTGCCAGCAGCTGGGGCTCAGGGGAGAACACTGAAGCTTTCTTT. Encoded protein: CASSWGSGENTEAFF.

The gene calls are TRBV27 and TRBJ2-3; D call uncertain. Germline CDR1 reads MNHEY; CDR2 reads SMNVEV (reference sequence). Trimming left V 5 bases short and J 4 bases short, with 7 bases between. The CDR3 length is 12 residues. The CDR3 sequence: CASSALADTQYF. CDR3 in DNA: TGTGCCAGCAGTGCCCTCGCAGATACGCAGTATTTT.